Listed here are 10 T cell receptor beta chains from one sample, sequenced in a study of cytomegalovirus exposure and HLA in healthy donors. The PCR contained 60 Vbeta and 13 Jbeta primers. The protocol was immunoSEQ multiplex PCR, while the TCRdb copy is restricted to in-frame clones and leaves out a portion. The sample shows around 150,000 clones, 77% of them seen only once. The sequenced material came from PBMCs. These receptors were taken from a woman between 40 and 55 years old in good health and CMV-seropositive.

The J gene is TRBJ2-3, the V gene TRBV4-3; D is unresolved. Germline V gene lookup returns CDR1 LGHNA and CDR2 YSLEER. The V end was cut by 1 base, the J end by 2 bases, with 13 bases between. The CDR3 has 16 amino acids. CDR3 sequence reads: CASSQVFRGPTDTQYF. CDR3 sequence (DNA): TGCGCCAGCAGCCAAGTGTTTCGAGGTCCCACAGATACGCAGTATTTT.

The V gene is TRBV10-3, the J gene TRBJ2-1; 12 bases fit TRBD2. Losses at the gene ends were 2 bases for V and 8 bases for J; bases not matched to a gene: 4. Germline V gives CDR1 ENHRY, CDR2 SYGVKD. The CDR3 totals 15 residues. CDR3: CAISEPSGRADEQFF. For the CDR3, the DNA is TGTGCCATCAGTGAGCCTAGCGGGAGGGCCGATGAGCAGTTCTTC.

This clone was observed a single time. The chain combines TRBV19 with TRBJ2-7; 9 bases are shared with TRBD1. The trim removed 1 base at V and 1 base at J, leaving 5 bases unmatched. The CDR3 loop spans 16 amino acids. Germline values: CDR1 LNHDA, CDR2 SQIVND (reference sequence). CDR3 coding DNA: TGTGCCAGTAGTATAGGGGGGACAGGGATGTCCTACGAGCAGTACTTC. The encoded protein is CASSIGGTGMSYEQYF.

This clone was picked up a small number of times. The chain recombines TRBV30 with TRBJ2-1, with TRBD2 identical over 10 bases. Germline CDR1 GTSNPN, CDR2 SVGIG (reference sequence). CDR3 length: 14 amino acids. V shed 1 base and J 9 bases; nucleotides not matched to a gene: 6. The CDR3 region has the DNA TGTGCCTGGAGTGGCTGGACTAGCGGTAGTGAGCAGTTCTTC. Residues: CAWSGWTSGSEQFF. Full variable domain (missing parts from reference TRBV30 and TRBJ2-1): SQTIHQWPATLVQPVGSPLSLECTVEGTSNPNLYWYRQAAGRGLQLLFYSVGIGQISSEVPQNLSASRPQDRQFILSSKKLLLSDSGFYLCAWSGWTSGSEQFFGPGTRLTVL.

The chain employs TRBV28 and TRBJ2-7; TRBD1 agrees at 8 bases. With 1 base clipped from V and 0 bases from J, the junction kept 2 bases outside the gene matches. Germline CDR1 and CDR2: MDHEN and SYDVKM. The CDR3 runs to 15 residues. CDR3 sequence reads: CASSLSGGSSYEQYF. CDR3 DNA: TGTGCCAGCAGTTTATCAGGGGGCAGCTCCTACGAGCAGTACTTC.

The V call is TRBV30, the J call TRBJ2-3; D uncertain. The CDR3 consists of 11 residues. With 5 bases removed from V and 2 bases from J, the gap between germline ends came to 5 bases. Germline V gives CDR1 GTSNPN, CDR2 SVGIG (reference sequence). The CDR3 sequence is CAWLATDTQYF. CDR3 in DNA: TGTGCCTGGTTGGCCACAGATACGCAGTATTTT.

V gene TRBV7-2 combines with J gene TRBJ1-6, with 7 bases fitting TRBD1. Germline-derived CDR1 and CDR2 are SGHTA and FQGNSA. V lost 4 bases to trimming and J lost 7 bases; unmatched junction nucleotides: 10. The CDR3 totals 16 residues. The CDR3 sequence is CASSSRGTELNSPLHF. For the CDR3, the DNA is TGTGCCAGCAGCTCCAGGGGGACGGAATTAAATTCACCCCTCCACTTT.

The J gene is TRBJ1-2, the V gene TRBV4-2, with D possibly being TRBD1 (5 bases). Per the germline V gene, CDR1 is LGHNA and CDR2 is YNFKEQ. The CDR3 loop spans 13 amino acids. The V end was cut by 8 bases, the J end by 4 bases, with 14 bases between. In nucleotides, the CDR3 is TGTGCCAGCGGTGTGGGAGGGGCCTATGGCTACACCTTC. Its protein product is CASGVGGAYGYTF.

In the case of this clone: Other DNA sequences from this sample encode an identical CDR3 as well. The rearrangement joins TRBV5-1 to TRBJ1-5; TRBD1 aligns across 7 bases. The V segment lost 0 bases and the J segment 0 bases; nucleotides outside the gene matches: 0. The CDR3 runs to 15 residues. Germline-derived CDR1 and CDR2 are SGHRS and YFSETQ. Here the CDR3 reads CASSLEGASNQPQHF. The CDR3 coding sequence is TGCGCCAGCAGCTTGGAGGGGGCTAGCAATCAGCCCCAGCATTTT. Based on the CDR3 plus reference TRBV5-1 and TRBJ1-5, the full variable domain is KAGVTQTPRYLIKTRGQQVTLSCSPISGHRSVSWYQQTPGQGLQFLFEYFSETQRNKGNFPGRFSGRQFSNSRSEMNVSTLELGDSALYLCASSLEGASNQPQHFGDGTRLSIL.

The gene calls are TRBV5-1 and TRBJ2-7, with 9 nucleotides matching TRBD1. The CDR3 is 15 residues long. Germline lookup yields CDR1 SGHRS and CDR2 YFSETQ. V was clipped by 2 bases and J by 4 bases; unmatched bases: 7. The CDR3 DNA sequence: TGCGCCAGCAGCTTCATGACAGGGGGACTATACGAGCAGTACTTC. Translation gives CASSFMTGGLYEQYF.